The rows below give T cell receptor beta chains drawn from one sample of a study of blood T cell repertoires in COVID-19. The protocol was immunoSEQ multiplex PCR, while the TCRdb copy is restricted to in-frame clones and leaves out a portion. The sample records about 36,000 clones, 80% to 90% being singletons. The sequenced sample was peripheral blood. These receptors were obtained from a human donor in a cohort sampled during active or convalescent COVID-19. The donor label of this sample is uncertain. Both conserved end residues are part of each CDR3.

J gene	V gene	CDR3 protein
TRBJ2-1	TRBV29-1	CSAGTSGSGEQFF
TRBJ2-5	TRBV2	CASTGGRGETQYF
TRBJ1-5	TRBV27	CASSDGLADQPQHF
TRBJ2-3	TRBV30	CALRAGGGTDTQYF
TRBJ2-2	TRBV5-1	CASSLGTNVGELFF
TRBJ1-6	TRBV7-8	CASSSGTRRNSPLHF
TRBJ2-7	TRBV6-5	CASSYSGREQYF
TRBJ2-4	TRBV11-3	CASSPNLAGGTGGIQYF
TRBJ2-5	TRBV5-6	CASSFRGYETQYF
TRBJ1-5	TRBV6-5	CASNRQGRVDQPQHF
TRBJ2-5	TRBV7-9	CASSLRGTGGQETQYF
TRBJ2-5	TRBV2	CASSLRTGGRETQYF
TRBJ2-1	TRBV9	CASSAHHGSSYNEQFF
TRBJ1-1	TRBV19	CASSLRTAPEAFF
TRBJ2-5	TRBV9	CASSIDGRETQYF
TRBJ2-1	TRBV5-1	CASSFPGYNEQFF
TRBJ2-7	TRBV4-1	CASSQARMSYEQYF
TRBJ2-7	TRBV6-2/TRBV6-3	CASSPQDYEQYF
TRBJ2-2	TRBV5-1	CASSLESGGTGELFF
TRBJ1-2	TRBV29-1	CSVEAMKTRGTGGYTF
TRBJ1-4	TRBV6-6	CATKFRGTNEKLFF
TRBJ2-3	TRBV6-2/TRBV6-3	CASSRGADTQYF
TRBJ1-1	TRBV30	CAWRPNQGTQAFF
TRBJ1-1	TRBV7-9	CASSPEFAVTEAFF
TRBJ2-1	TRBV19	CASRLAGDQFF
TRBJ2-2	TRBV5-8	CASSLAQGNTGELFF